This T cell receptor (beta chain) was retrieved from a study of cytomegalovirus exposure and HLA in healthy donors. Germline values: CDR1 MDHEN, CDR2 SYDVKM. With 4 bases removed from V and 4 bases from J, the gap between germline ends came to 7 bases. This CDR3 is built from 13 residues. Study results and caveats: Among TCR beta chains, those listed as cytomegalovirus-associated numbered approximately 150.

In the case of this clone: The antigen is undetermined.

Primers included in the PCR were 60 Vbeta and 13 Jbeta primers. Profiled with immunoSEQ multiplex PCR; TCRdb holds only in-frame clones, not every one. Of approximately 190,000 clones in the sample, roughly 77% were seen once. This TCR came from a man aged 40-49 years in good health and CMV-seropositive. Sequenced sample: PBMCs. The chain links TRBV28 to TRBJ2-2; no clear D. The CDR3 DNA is TGTGCCAGCAGTTCCCGAGGCACCGGGGAGCTGTTTTTT. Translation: CASSSRGTGELFF.